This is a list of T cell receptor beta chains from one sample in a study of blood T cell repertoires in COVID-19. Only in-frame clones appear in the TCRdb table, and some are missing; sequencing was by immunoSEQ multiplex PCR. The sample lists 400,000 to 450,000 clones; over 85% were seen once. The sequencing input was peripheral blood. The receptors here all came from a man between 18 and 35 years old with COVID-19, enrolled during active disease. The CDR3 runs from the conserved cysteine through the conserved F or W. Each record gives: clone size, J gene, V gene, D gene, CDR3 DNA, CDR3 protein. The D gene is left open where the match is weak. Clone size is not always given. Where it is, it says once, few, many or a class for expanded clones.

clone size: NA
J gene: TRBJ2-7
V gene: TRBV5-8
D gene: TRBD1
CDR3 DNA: TGTGCCAGCAGCCGACAGGGGCCCTACGGATACGAGCAGTACTTC
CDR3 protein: CASSRQGPYGYEQYF

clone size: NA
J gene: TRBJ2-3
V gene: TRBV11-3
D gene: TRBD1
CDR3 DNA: TGTGCCAGCAGCGCCGGGACAGGGGACACAGATACGCAGTATTTT
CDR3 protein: CASSAGTGDTDTQYF

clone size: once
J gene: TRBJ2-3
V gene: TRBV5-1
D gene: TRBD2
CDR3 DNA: TGCGCCAGCAGCTTATCCCCCGGGACTAGCGGGTCGATCGGCACAGATACGCAGTATTTT
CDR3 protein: CASSLSPGTSGSIGTDTQYF

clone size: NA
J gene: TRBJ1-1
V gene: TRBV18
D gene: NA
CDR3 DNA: TGTGCCAGCTCACCAGTTCAGGAGGCCGGCACTGAAGCTTTCTTT
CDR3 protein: CASSPVQEAGTEAFF

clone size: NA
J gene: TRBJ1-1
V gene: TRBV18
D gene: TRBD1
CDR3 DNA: TGTGCCAGCTCTACGGGACAGGGAGAAGCTTTCTTT
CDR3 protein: CASSTGQGEAFF

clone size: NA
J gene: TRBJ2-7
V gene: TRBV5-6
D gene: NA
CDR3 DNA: TGTGCCAGCAGCTCTGTTTCATCAGGTCGAGACTCCTACGAGCAGTACTTC
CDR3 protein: CASSSVSSGRDSYEQYF

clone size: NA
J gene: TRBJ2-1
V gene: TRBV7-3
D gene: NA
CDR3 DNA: TGTGCCAGCAGCTTAACGGTCCCCGAGGGTGAGCAGTTCTTC
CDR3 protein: CASSLTVPEGEQFF

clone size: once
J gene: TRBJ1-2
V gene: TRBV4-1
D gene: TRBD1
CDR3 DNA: TGCGCCAGCAGCCAAGACACAGGGGCTAACTATGGCTACACCTTC
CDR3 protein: CASSQDTGANYGYTF

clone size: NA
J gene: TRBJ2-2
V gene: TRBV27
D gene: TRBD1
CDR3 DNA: TGTGCCAGCAGTTTGGGCAGGGGGCTAGGCGGGGAGCTGTTTTTT
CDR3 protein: CASSLGRGLGGELFF

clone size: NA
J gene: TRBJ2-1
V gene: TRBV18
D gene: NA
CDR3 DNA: TGTGCCAGCTCACCGAGGATCGAGGATGAGCAGTTCTTC
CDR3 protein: CASSPRIEDEQFF

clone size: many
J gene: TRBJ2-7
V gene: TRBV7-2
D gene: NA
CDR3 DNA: TGTGCCAGCAGCTTAGTCCTTTTCCAGCAGTACTTC
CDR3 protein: CASSLVLFQQYF

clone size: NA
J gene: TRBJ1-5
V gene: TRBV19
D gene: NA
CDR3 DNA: TGTGCCAGTAGTATACTGGCAGGTAGCAATCAGCCCCAGCATTTT
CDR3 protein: CASSILAGSNQPQHF

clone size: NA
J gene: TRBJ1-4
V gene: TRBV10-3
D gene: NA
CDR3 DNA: TGTGCCATCAGTGACAGTCAACAAAATGAAAAACTGTTTTTT
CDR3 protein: CAISDSQQNEKLFF

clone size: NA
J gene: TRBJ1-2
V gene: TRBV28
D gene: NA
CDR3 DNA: TGTGCCAGCAGTCCCCCGACATATGGCTACACCTTC
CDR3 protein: CASSPPTYGYTF

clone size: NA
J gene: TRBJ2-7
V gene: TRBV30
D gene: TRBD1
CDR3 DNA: TGTGCCTGGAGCAAACCGGGACAGGGTGGCGAGCAGTACTTC
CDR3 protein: CAWSKPGQGGEQYF

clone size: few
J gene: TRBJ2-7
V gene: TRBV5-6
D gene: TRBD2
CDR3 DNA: TGTGCCAGCAGCTTTTGGACTAGCACCTACGAGCAGTACTTC
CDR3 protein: CASSFWTSTYEQYF

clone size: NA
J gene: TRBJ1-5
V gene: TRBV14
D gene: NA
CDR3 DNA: TGTGCCAGCAGCCAAGATGGGGCAGAGAATCAGCCCCAGCATTTT
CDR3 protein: CASSQDGAENQPQHF

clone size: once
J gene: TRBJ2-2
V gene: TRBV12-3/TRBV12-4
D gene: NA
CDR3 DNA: TGTGCCAGCAGTACGACTCGCACCGGGGAGCTGTTTTTT
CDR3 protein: CASSTTRTGELFF

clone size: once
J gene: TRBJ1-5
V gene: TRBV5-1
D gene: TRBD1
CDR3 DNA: TGCGCCAGCAGCATCGGGACAGGGAAGGATCAGCCCCAGCATTTT
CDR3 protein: CASSIGTGKDQPQHF

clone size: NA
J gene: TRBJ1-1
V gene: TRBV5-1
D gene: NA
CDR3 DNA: TGCGCCAGCAGCTTGGGTCCCTCCAGGATGAACACTGAAGCTTTCTTT
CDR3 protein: CASSLGPSRMNTEAFF

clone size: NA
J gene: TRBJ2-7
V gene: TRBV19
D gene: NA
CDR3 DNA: TGTGCCAGTAAAGACAGAATCTCCTACGAGCAGTACTTC
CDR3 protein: CASKDRISYEQYF

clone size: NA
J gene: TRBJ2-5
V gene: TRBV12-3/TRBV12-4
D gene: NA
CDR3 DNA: TGTGCCAGCAGTTTAAGAGTTAGAGAGACCCAGTACTTC
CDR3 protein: CASSLRVRETQYF

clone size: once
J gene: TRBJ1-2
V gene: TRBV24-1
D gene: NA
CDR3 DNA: TGTGCCACCAGTGATTTGAGAGATGCTAACTATGGCTACACCTTC
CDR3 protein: CATSDLRDANYGYTF

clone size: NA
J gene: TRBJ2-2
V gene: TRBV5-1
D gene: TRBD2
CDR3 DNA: TGCGCCAGCAGCTTAACGGGACTAGCCGCCGGGGAGCTGTTTTTT
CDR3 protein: CASSLTGLAAGELFF